This passage covers 24 T cell receptor beta chains from one sample sequenced in a study of cytomegalovirus exposure and HLA in healthy donors. PCR used 60 Vbeta primers and 13 Jbeta primers. This table comes from immunoSEQ multiplex PCR, and its TCRdb copy is limited to in-frame clones, with some not included. The table records some 170,000 clones, roughly 9.4% of them present only once. Sequenced: PBMCs. These receptor sequences come from a woman in her twenties or thirties in good health and CMV-seropositive.

The rearrangement joins TRBV6-1 to TRBJ1-1, with no clear D. The CDR3 loop spans 14 amino acids. Germline V lookup: CDR1 MNHNS, CDR2 SASEGT. V was shortened by 0 bases and J by 10 bases, with 15 bases between the two germline ends. The CDR3 protein is CASSEAGRAEGAFF. The DNA for the CDR3 is TGTGCCAGCAGTGAAGCTGGGCGGGCGGAGGGAGCTTTCTTT.

This clone was recorded a few times. The V gene is TRBV5-1, the J gene TRBJ1-1; D ambiguous. V lost 1 base and J lost 4, with 8 bases in between. Germline CDR1 reads SGHRS; CDR2 reads YFSETQ. The CDR3 is 13 residues long. DNA for the CDR3: TGCGCCAGCAGCTTGCCTGGCATCACTGAAGCTTTCTTT. This codes for CASSLPGITEAFF.

The chain joins TRBV7-9 to TRBJ1-1; TRBD1 aligns across 10 bases. V gave up 10 bases and J gave up 4 bases; unmatched junction bases: 6. The germline CDR1 and CDR2 sequences are SEHNR and FQNEAQ (reference sequence). CDR3 length: 13 residues. The CDR3 here is CATRRTGGTEAFF. As DNA, the CDR3 is TGTGCCACCAGGAGGACAGGGGGCACTGAAGCTTTCTTT.

This chain links TRBV7-9 with TRBJ2-5, with a tentative D call TRBD2 (6 bases). Gene TRBJ2-7 matches the end of the DNA better, so the J call may be wrong. This CDR3 has 13 amino acids. Per germline, CDR1 SEHNR and CDR2 FQNEAQ (reference sequence). The CDR3, as DNA: TGTGCCAGCAGCTGGGAGGTCTCCTACGAGCAGTACTTC. It encodes CASSWEVSYEQYF.

The chain combines TRBV6-5 with TRBJ1-5, with 8 bases lining up with TRBD1. Germline trimming cut 6 bases from V and 5 bases from J; bases unmatched to any gene: 6. Looked up from germline, CDR1 is MNHEY and CDR2 is SVGAGI. CDR3 length equals 14 residues. The CDR3 spells CASREGQGHQPQHF. In DNA, the CDR3 is TGTGCCAGCAGAGAAGGACAGGGCCATCAGCCCCAGCATTTT.

This clone was counted only a few times. The rearrangement links TRBV21-1 to TRBJ1-3. TRBV21-1 is classified as a pseudogene. The CDR3 covers 15 residues. In DNA form, the CDR3 reads TGTGCCAGCACCAAACAAACTAACTCTGGAAACACCATATATTTT. It codes for CASTKQTNSGNTIYF.

V is TRBV2 and J is TRBJ1-1, with 7 bases lining up with TRBD1. The CDR3 has 16 amino acids. Germline CDR1 is SNHLY and CDR2 is FYNNEI. The trim removed 6 bases at V and 0 bases at J, leaving 10 bases unmatched. CDR3 nucleotide sequence: TGTGCCAGCAGACCCCCCTCACAGGGGCTGAACACTGAAGCTTTCTTT. Its protein product is CASRPPSQGLNTEAFF. Looking up the rest from reference TRBV2 and TRBJ1-1 gives the full variable domain: EPEVTQTPSHQVTQMGQEVILRCVPISNHLYFYWYRQILGQKVEFLVSFYNNEISEKSEIFDDQFSVERPDGSNFTLKIRSTKLEDSAMYFCASRPPSQGLNTEAFFGQGTRLTVV.

There are many counts of this clone. The rearrangement joins TRBV7-2 to TRBJ1-1, with TRBD1 matching over 8 bases. The CDR3 covers 18 residues. With 3 bases clipped from V and 0 bases from J, the junction kept 12 bases outside the gene matches. The germline V gene encodes CDR1 SGHTA and CDR2 FQGNSA. CDR3 region: CASSFSPGTGAMNTEAFF. CDR3 nucleotides: TGTGCCAGCAGCTTCTCACCCGGGACAGGCGCTATGAACACTGAAGCTTTCTTT.

The chain links TRBV28 to TRBJ1-5; D call uncertain. V dropped 5 bases and J dropped 2 bases, with 13 bases sitting between them. Germline V gene sequence: CDR1 MDHEN, CDR2 SYDVKM. The CDR3 spans 15 residues. In DNA form, the CDR3 reads TGTGCCAGCAGTCCGACTCACGGTGGCAATCAGCCCCAGCATTTT. Translation: CASSPTHGGNQPQHF.

The V and J genes are TRBV21-1 and TRBJ2-5; TRBD1, the D gene given by the table, was not confirmed from the DNA. TRBV21-1 is a recognized pseudogene. The CDR3 covers 16 residues. In DNA form, the CDR3 reads TGTGCCAGCAGCAAAGCGGACAGGGGAGGAGGGGAGACCCAGTACTTC. Translating it yields CASSKADRGGGETQYF.

This clone was seen more than once but under ten times. J is TRBJ1-3 and V is TRBV14, with 8 bases lining up with TRBD1. CDR3 size: 12 residues. The V gene end was trimmed by 11 bases and the J gene end by 9 bases; junction bases not matched to a gene: 9. Germline V gene sequence: CDR1 SGHDN, CDR2 FVKESK. The CDR3 loop reads CAPYRGDCTIYF. CDR3 sequence (DNA): TGTGCCCCCTACAGGGGGGATTGCACCATATATTTT.

This clone has only a few counts. J is TRBJ2-7 and V is TRBV27, with D possibly being TRBD1 (6 bases). The germline gives CDR1 MNHEY, CDR2 SMNVEV (reference sequence). V was shortened by 10 bases and J by 2 bases, with 9 bases between the two germline ends. This CDR3 is 11 amino acids long. The CDR3 reads CATWGPYEQYF. The CDR3 nucleotides read TGTGCCACCTGGGGGCCCTACGAGCAGTACTTC.

The table lists this clone with a count of one. This sequence joins TRBV5-4 and TRBJ2-2, with D possibly matching TRBD2 (6 bases). The germline V gene has CDR1 SGHNT and CDR2 YYREEE (reference sequence). The CDR3 sequence is 14 residues long. Trimming cost V 4 bases and J 7 bases, with 14 bases left between them. For the CDR3, the DNA is TGTGCCAGCAGCCCCCAGGGAGGAGGCGGGGAGCTGTTTTTT. As protein: CASSPQGGGGELFF.

This clone has only a few counts. The chain employs TRBV2 and TRBJ1-3, with TRBD1 as a possible D gene (5 bases). The V end was cut by 4 bases, the J end by 7 bases, with 11 bases between. This CDR3 is built from 13 residues. Looked up from germline, CDR1 is SNHLY and CDR2 is FYNNEI. CDR3 DNA sequence: TGTGCCAGCAGTGTCGGGGGGGGGAACACCATATATTTT. Translating it yields CASSVGGGNTIYF.

This clone turned up a few times. The chain combines TRBV29-1 with TRBJ2-1, with TRBD1 matching 10 bases. Per the germline V gene, CDR1 is SQVTM and CDR2 is ANQGSEA. The CDR3 spans 14 residues. V lost 8 bases to trimming and J lost 2 bases; unmatched junction nucleotides: 6. In nucleotides, the CDR3 is TGCAGCACAGCCGGGACAGGGGCCTACAATGAGCAGTTCTTC. Amino acid sequence: CSTAGTGAYNEQFF.

The chain combines TRBV13 with TRBJ1-4; 8 nucleotides match TRBD1. After removal of 3 bases from V and 10 bases from J, the junction contained 10 bases not matched to a gene. The germline CDR1 and CDR2 sequences are PRHDT and FYEKMQ (reference sequence). The CDR3 has 15 residues. The CDR3 loop is CASSFLGQGNGKLFF. Written as DNA, the CDR3 is TGTGCCAGCAGCTTCCTAGGACAGGGAAACGGAAAACTGTTTTTT.

V gene TRBV5-4 combines with J gene TRBJ2-7; no clear D. The CDR3 loop spans 13 amino acids. Germline V gives CDR1 SGHNT, CDR2 YYREEE (reference sequence). Trimming left V 4 bases short and J 2 bases short, with 10 bases between. In nucleotides, the CDR3 is TGTGCCAGCAGCCCCCCTACGACCTACGAGCAGTACTTC. Its protein product is CASSPPTTYEQYF.

A few counts support this clone. The chain links TRBV2 to TRBJ1-1; 9 nucleotides line up with TRBD1. Trimming cost V 8 bases and J 0 bases; bases outside gene matches: 7. CDR1 and CDR2 (germline): SNHLY, FYNNEI. The CDR3 contains 15 residues. Here the CDR3 DNA reads TGTGCCAGCTTGGACAGGGGTACAGTGAACACTGAAGCTTTCTTT. Protein sequence: CASLDRGTVNTEAFF.

This clone was counted only a few times. The same CDR3 can be traced to other DNA sequences in this sample. The J gene is TRBJ1-2, the V gene TRBV6-5, with D unclear. Germline loops: CDR1 MNHEY, CDR2 SVGAGI. The germline V and J ends were trimmed by 8 bases and 4 bases, with 8 bases remaining between them. This CDR3 spans 11 amino acids. The CDR3 here is CASSSGYGYTF. The CDR3 region has the DNA TGTGCCAGCTCATCAGGCTATGGCTACACCTTC.

This clone came up a few times. The V and J genes are TRBV29-1 and TRBJ1-2, with D possibly TRBD1 on 5 matching bases. The CDR3 runs 16 residues. V lost 6 bases and J 0 bases, leaving 20 bases between the germline ends. Germline V lookup: CDR1 SQVTM, CDR2 ANQGSEA. The CDR3: CSVPDSPSISNYGYTF. DNA for the CDR3: TGCAGCGTCCCCGACAGTCCCTCTATATCTAACTATGGCTACACCTTC.

This clone occurred a few times. The chain carries TRBV27 and TRBJ2-5; D remains unclear. This CDR3 contains 15 residues. The germline gives CDR1 MNHEY, CDR2 SMNVEV (reference sequence). Trimming cost V 2 bases and J 0 bases, with 10 bases left between them. CDR3 region: CASSLKRPYQETQYF. CDR3 DNA sequence: TGTGCCAGCAGTTTAAAGCGCCCTTACCAAGAGACCCAGTACTTC.

This chain connects TRBV6-4 to TRBJ2-1; D gene ambiguous. With 0 bases removed from V and 6 bases from J, the gap between germline ends came to 12 bases. In germline, CDR1 is MRHNA, CDR2 SNTAGT. The CDR3 covers 15 residues. Here the CDR3 DNA reads TGTGCCAGCAGTGACTCGACGCAGGTGCGCAATGAGCAGTTCTTC. This translates into CASSDSTQVRNEQFF.

This clone was counted a few times. The rearrangement uses TRBV27 and TRBJ1-5; the D gene is possibly TRBD1 (5 bases). The CDR3 covers 14 residues. The V gene lost 3 bases and the J gene lost 0 bases, with 6 bases spanning the gap. Germline V lookup: CDR1 MNHEY, CDR2 SMNVEV (reference sequence). For the CDR3, the DNA is TGTGCCAGCAGTTTGACAGTTAGCAATCAGCCCCAGCATTTT. Protein sequence: CASSLTVSNQPQHF.

This clone was recorded a few times. Within the sample, other DNA sequences also encode this same CDR3. V is TRBV5-1 and J is TRBJ2-5; a possible D gene is TRBD1 (5 bases). Germline CDR1 and CDR2: SGHRS and YFSETQ. The CDR3 contains 11 residues. Trimming shortened V by 4 bases and J by 5 bases, and 6 bases separated the two germline ends. CDR3 protein: CASSPGETQYF. Here the CDR3 DNA reads TGCGCCAGCAGCCCAGGGGAGACCCAGTACTTC.